A selection of T cell receptor beta chains follows, all from one sample in a study of shared clonotypes between healthy human individuals. Some clones are missing from TCRdb's copy, which holds only in-frame ones; the method was immunoSEQ multiplex PCR. The table has some 2,500,000 clones, over 85% seen once. The sequenced material came from naive CD4+ T cells from PBMCs. These receptor sequences come from a man between 18 and 35 years old in good health. Some clones in this sample may be carry-over from other donors' samples. Each CDR3 is given with its conserved first and last residue. D genes are given only for firm matches. The listing skips clone size in some rows; elsewhere it reads once, few, many or a size class.

J: TRBJ2-1; V: TRBV18; D: TRBD2; size: -; DNA: TGTGCCAGCTCACCACGCCCAGGAGGAGCGGGAGACTACAATGAGCAGTTCTTC; CDR3: CASSPRPGGAGDYNEQFF
J: TRBJ2-2; V: TRBV28; D: -; size: -; DNA: TGTGCCAGCAGTTTATGGACAGACTCTTTCCTGGCGAACACCGGGGAGCTGTTTTTT; CDR3: CASSLWTDSFLANTGELFF
J: TRBJ2-7; V: TRBV10-3; D: -; size: -; DNA: TGTGCCATCAGTACCTTGACACACCCCTACGAGCAGTACTTC; CDR3: CAISTLTHPYEQYF
J: TRBJ1-1; V: TRBV7-9; D: -; size: -; DNA: TGTGCCAGCAGCTACTCATTGGTGGGAGAAGCTTTCTTT; CDR3: CASSYSLVGEAFF
J: TRBJ1-5; V: TRBV7-3; D: -; size: -; DNA: TGTGCCAGCAGCTCAGGACCCAATCAGCCCCAGCATTTT; CDR3: CASSSGPNQPQHF
J: TRBJ1-4; V: TRBV4-1; D: -; size: once; DNA: TGCGCCAGCAGGGAATTCACGAGTGGAGGCGCGAAAAAACTGTTTTTT; CDR3: CASREFTSGGAKKLFF
J: TRBJ1-5; V: TRBV28; D: TRBD1; size: -; DNA: TGTGCCAGCAGGCCACCCGGGACAGGGTTAGACCAGCCCCAGCATTTT; CDR3: CASRPPGTGLDQPQHF
J: TRBJ2-7; V: TRBV7-9; D: -; size: -; DNA: TGTGCCAGCAGCTTGGGATCGCTGGGCTCCGAGCAGTACTTC; CDR3: CASSLGSLGSEQYF
J: TRBJ1-1; V: TRBV27; D: -; size: few; DNA: TGTGCCAGCAGTTTATCCGACCGCTACACTGAAGCTTTCTTT; CDR3: CASSLSDRYTEAFF
J: TRBJ2-3; V: TRBV28; D: TRBD1; size: once; DNA: TGTGCCAGCAGTTTACCGGGACAGGCCCTCACCGACACAGATACGCAGTATTTT; CDR3: CASSLPGQALTDTDTQYF
J: TRBJ2-5; V: TRBV6-5; D: -; size: -; DNA: TGTGCCAGCAGCCGGGACGAACTCCAAGAGACCCAGTACTTC; CDR3: CASSRDELQETQYF
J: TRBJ1-1; V: TRBV6-6; D: TRBD1; size: -; DNA: TGTGCCAGCAGTTACGCGACAGGGTATACTGAAGCTTTCTTT; CDR3: CASSYATGYTEAFF
J: TRBJ2-1; V: TRBV28; D: -; size: -; DNA: TGTGCCAGCAGTTTAAGGAGGGCCGAGCAGTTCTTC; CDR3: CASSLRRAEQFF
J: TRBJ2-2; V: TRBV7-6; D: -; size: once; DNA: TGTGCCAGCAGCCCACGCGTGGCCGAGAGCACCGGGGAGCTGTTTTTT; CDR3: CASSPRVAESTGELFF
J: TRBJ1-1; V: TRBV6-6; D: -; size: few; DNA: TGTGCCAGCAGTTACTCACTAGGGAACACTGAAGCTTTCTTT; CDR3: CASSYSLGNTEAFF
J: TRBJ2-1; V: TRBV6-4; D: -; size: -; DNA: TGTGCCAGCAGTCTGGAAGTTGAGGGTGAGCAGTTCTTC; CDR3: CASSLEVEGEQFF
J: TRBJ2-1; V: TRBV7-9; D: -; size: -; DNA: TGTGCCAGCAGCGAAGTTTCCAATGAGCAGTTCTTC; CDR3: CASSEVSNEQFF
J: TRBJ1-5; V: TRBV6-5; D: -; size: once; DNA: TGTGCCAGCAGTTCAGATTGGGGAAGCAATCAGCCCCAGCATTTT; CDR3: CASSSDWGSNQPQHF
J: TRBJ2-3; V: TRBV18; D: TRBD2; size: -; DNA: TGTGCCAGCTCACCCCCAGGACTAGCGGGAGGTCGGTCAGATACGCAGTATTTT; CDR3: CASSPPGLAGGRSDTQYF
J: TRBJ2-7; V: TRBV11-1; D: -; size: -; DNA: TGTGCCAGCAGCGGCCTTGTTGGGAAATGGGGCGAGCAGTACTTC; CDR3: CASSGLVGKWGEQYF
J: TRBJ1-2; V: TRBV18; D: -; size: -; DNA: TGTGCCAGCTCACCACTGATTGGGATCTATGGCTACACCTTC; CDR3: CASSPLIGIYGYTF
J: TRBJ2-7; V: TRBV2; D: -; size: -; DNA: TGTGCCACGACTGCGGACAGCTCCTACGAGCAGTACTTC; CDR3: CATTADSSYEQYF
J: TRBJ1-1; V: TRBV4-3; D: -; size: once; DNA: TGCGCCAGCAGCCAAGGTGGGAGCCCGATTCAAGCTTTCTTT; CDR3: CASSQGGSPIQAFF